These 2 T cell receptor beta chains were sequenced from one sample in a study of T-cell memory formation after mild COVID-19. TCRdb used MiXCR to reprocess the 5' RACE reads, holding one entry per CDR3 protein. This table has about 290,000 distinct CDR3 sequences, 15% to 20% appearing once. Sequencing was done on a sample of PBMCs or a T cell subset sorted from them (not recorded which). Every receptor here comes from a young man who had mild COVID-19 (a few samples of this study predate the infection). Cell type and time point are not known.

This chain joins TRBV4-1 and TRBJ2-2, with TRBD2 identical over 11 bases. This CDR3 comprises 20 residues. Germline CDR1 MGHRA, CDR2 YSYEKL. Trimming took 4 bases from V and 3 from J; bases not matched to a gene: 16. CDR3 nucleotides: TGCGCCAGCAGCCTAAAGGGGCTAGCGGGGGGAGAAGGTTACACCGGGGAGCTGTTTTTT. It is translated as CASSLKGLAGGEGYTGELFF.

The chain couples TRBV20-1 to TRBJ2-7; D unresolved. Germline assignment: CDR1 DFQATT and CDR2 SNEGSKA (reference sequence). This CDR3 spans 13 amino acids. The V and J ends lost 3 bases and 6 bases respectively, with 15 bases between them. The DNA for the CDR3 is TGCAGTGCTAGCGACCGCCTCTTCCTCGAGCAGTACGTC. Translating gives CSASDRLFLEQYV.